The 4 T cell receptor beta chains below were found in one sample sequenced in a study of response to subunit inactivated influenza vaccine. TCRdb recomputed calls from the RT-PCR reads with MiXCR, one row per CDR3 protein. The repertoire consists of under 800,000 distinct CDR3 sequences, with approximately 15% occurring once and the leading ten covering 6.5% to 8.5%. The sequencing here drew on PBMCs from blood, taken 14 days before vaccination. These receptors were collected from a man over 45 who received an inactivated influenza vaccine.

The V gene is TRBV9, the J gene TRBJ2-2, with D tentatively TRBD1 or TRBD2 (5 bases each). Per the germline V gene, CDR1 is SGDLS and CDR2 is YYNGEE. Trimming removed 6 bases from V and 5 bases from J, with 20 bases in between. The CDR3 length is 16 residues. The CDR3 nucleotides read TGTGCCAGCACCACACCTGGGGGTGGCAGAACCGGGGAGCTGTTTTTT. It yields the protein CASTTPGGGRTGELFF.

In DNA form, the CDR3 reads TGTGCCAGCAGCTTAGCTCCCGGGCCAGCGGGGACCCAGTACTTC. Translated, it gives CASSLAPGPAGTQYF. The genes are TRBV7-2 and TRBJ2-5, with D perhaps matching TRBD2 (6 bases). V gave up 0 bases and J gave up 7 bases, with 15 bases separating them. Germline lookup yields CDR1 SGHTA and CDR2 FQGNSA. CDR3 length: 15 amino acids.

This clonotype was picked up a small number of times. V is TRBV7-6 and J is TRBJ2-5, with 7 bases fitting TRBD1. Trimming cost V 3 bases and J 2 bases; bases outside gene matches: 3. Germline CDR1 SGHVS, CDR2 FNYEAQ. The CDR3 has 14 residues. This CDR3 reads CASSFDRVQETQYF. The DNA for the CDR3 is TGTGCCAGCAGCTTCGACAGGGTTCAAGAGACCCAGTACTTC.

This clonotype was found many times. This chain uses TRBV29-1 with TRBJ2-5; TRBD2 matches 7 bases. Trimming at V came to 4 bases and at J to 2 bases, leaving 7 bases not matched to a gene. The CDR3 is made up of 14 amino acids. Germline CDR1 and CDR2: SQVTM and ANQGSEA. CDR3 DNA sequence: TGCAGCGTTGGGCAGCTAGCGGCTCAAGAGACCCAGTACTTC. Translating it yields CSVGQLAAQETQYF.